This T cell receptor beta chain is from a study of CD8 T cells in ankylosing spondylitis. Libraries for TCR beta were made by quantitative 5'-RACE with molecular barcodes. TCRdb redid the calling of the 5' RACE reads with MiXCR, one entry per CDR3 protein. The sample lists 300,000 to 400,000 distinct CDR3 sequences; approximately 14% were seen once. This clonotype showed up many times. The antigen is undetermined. This CDR3 has 14 residues. V was pared by 6 bases and J by 5 bases, with 16 bases between. Study-level points and caveats: Clones that were linked to disease were CD8+ and were relatively rare in peripheral blood. Before this, some motif variants had been reported in reactive arthritis synovial fluid and blood. Blood from ankylosing spondylitis patients appeared to carry a characteristic roughly 8-variant TCR beta motif.

Input material: blood, either unsorted or a sorted T cell fraction (not recorded which). The genes are TRBV12-3 or TRBV12-4 and TRBJ2-5, with D unclear. This sequence was found in a male donor with ankylosing spondylitis or in good health (not recorded which). The CDR3 is CASSPLVSRETQYF. The CDR3, as DNA: TGTGCCAGCAGCCCCCTAGTCTCAAGGGAGACCCAGTACTTC.